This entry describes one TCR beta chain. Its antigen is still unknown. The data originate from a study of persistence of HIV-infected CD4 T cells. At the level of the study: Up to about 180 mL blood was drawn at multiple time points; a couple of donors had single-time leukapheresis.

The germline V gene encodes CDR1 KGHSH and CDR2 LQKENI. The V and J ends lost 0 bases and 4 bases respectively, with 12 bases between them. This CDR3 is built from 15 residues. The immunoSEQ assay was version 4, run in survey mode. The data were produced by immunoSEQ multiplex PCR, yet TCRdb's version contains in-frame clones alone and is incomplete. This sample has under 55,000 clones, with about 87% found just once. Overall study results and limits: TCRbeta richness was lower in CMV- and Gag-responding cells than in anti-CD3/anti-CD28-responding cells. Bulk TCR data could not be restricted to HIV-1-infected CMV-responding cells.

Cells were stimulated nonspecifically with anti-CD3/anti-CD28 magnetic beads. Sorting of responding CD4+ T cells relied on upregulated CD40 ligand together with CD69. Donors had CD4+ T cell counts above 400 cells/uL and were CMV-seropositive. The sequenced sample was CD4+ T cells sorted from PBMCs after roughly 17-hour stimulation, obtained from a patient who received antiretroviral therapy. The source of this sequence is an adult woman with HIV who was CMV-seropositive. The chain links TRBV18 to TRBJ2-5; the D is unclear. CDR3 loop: CASSPPAAPRETQYF. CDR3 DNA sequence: TGTGCCAGCTCACCACCGGCAGCTCCTCGAGAGACCCAGTACTTC.